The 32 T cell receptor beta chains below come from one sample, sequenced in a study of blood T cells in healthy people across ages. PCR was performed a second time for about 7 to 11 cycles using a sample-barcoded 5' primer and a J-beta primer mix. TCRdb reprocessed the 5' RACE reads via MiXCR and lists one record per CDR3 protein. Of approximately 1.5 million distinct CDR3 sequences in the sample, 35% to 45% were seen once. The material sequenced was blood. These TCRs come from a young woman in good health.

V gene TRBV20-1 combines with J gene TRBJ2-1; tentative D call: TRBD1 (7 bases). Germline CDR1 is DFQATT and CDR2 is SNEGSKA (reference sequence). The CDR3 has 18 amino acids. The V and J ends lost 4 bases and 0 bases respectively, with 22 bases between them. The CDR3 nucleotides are TGCAGTGCTATCTTTGCCCCCTCGCAGGGGGGCTCCTACAATGAGCAGTTCTTC. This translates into CSAIFAPSQGGSYNEQFF.

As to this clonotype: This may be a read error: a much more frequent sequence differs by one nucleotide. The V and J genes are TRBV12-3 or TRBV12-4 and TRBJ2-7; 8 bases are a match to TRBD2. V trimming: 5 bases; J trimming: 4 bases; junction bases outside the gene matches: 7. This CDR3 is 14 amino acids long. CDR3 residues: CASSVGAGGYEQYF. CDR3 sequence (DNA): TGTGCCAGCAGTGTAGGGGCGGGGGGTTACGAGCAGTACTTC.

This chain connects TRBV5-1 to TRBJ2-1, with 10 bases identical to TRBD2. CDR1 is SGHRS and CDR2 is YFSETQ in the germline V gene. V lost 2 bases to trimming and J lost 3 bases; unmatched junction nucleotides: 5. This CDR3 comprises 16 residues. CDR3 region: CASSFGASGGYNEQFF. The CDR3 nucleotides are TGCGCCAGCAGCTTCGGCGCTAGCGGGGGCTACAATGAGCAGTTCTTC.

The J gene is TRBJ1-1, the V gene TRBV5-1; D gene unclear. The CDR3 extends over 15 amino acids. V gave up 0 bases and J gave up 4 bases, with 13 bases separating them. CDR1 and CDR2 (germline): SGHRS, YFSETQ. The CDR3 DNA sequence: TGCGCCAGCAGCTTGGAACGGGCGAGGACCACTGAAGCTTTCTTT. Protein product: CASSLERARTTEAFF. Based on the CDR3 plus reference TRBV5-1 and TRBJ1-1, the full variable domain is KAGVTQTPRYLIKTRGQQVTLSCSPISGHRSVSWYQQTPGQGLQFLFEYFSETQRNKGNFPGRFSGRQFSNSRSEMNVSTLELGDSALYLCASSLERARTTEAFFGQGTRLTVV.

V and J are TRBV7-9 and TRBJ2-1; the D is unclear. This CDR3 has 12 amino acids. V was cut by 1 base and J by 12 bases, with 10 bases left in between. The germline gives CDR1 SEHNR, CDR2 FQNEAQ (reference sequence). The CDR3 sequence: CASSLGFRWQFF. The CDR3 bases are TGTGCCAGCAGCTTAGGTTTTCGCTGGCAGTTCTTC.

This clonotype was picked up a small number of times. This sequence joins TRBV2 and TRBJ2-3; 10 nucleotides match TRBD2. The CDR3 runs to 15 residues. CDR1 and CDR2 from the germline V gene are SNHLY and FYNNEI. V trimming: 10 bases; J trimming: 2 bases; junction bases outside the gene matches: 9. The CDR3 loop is CATSLAGAVTDTQYF. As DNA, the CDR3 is TGTGCCACCAGCCTAGCGGGAGCCGTCACAGATACGCAGTATTTT.

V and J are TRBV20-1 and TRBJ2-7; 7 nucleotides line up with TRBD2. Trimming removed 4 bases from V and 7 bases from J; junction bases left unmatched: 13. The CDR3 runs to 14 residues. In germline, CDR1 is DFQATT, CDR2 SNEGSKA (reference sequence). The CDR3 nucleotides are TGCAGTGCTATGGGGACTAAGGTATCCAATGAGCAGTACTTC. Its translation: CSAMGTKVSNEQYF.

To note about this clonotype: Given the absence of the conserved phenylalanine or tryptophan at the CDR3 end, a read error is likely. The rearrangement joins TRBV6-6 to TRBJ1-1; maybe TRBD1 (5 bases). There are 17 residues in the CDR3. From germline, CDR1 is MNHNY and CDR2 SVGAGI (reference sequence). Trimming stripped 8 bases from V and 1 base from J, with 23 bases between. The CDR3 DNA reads TGTGCCAGCGGCCCTGATTGGGGCGCGTCGGGGAACACTGAAGCTTTCCTT. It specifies CASGPDWGASGNTEAFL.

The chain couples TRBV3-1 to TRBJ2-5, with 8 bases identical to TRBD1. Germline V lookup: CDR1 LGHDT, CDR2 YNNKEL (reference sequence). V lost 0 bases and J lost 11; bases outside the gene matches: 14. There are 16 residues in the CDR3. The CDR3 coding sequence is TGTGCCAGCAGCCAAGATCTTCCAGGACAGGGAACCGGGCAGTACTTC. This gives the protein CASSQDLPGQGTGQYF.

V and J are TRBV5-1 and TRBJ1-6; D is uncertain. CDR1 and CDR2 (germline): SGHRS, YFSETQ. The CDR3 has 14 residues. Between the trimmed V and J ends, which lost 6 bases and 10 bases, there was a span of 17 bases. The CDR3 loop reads CASTAWGAGSPLHF. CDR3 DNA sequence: TGCGCCAGCACTGCTTGGGGTGCTGGGTCACCCCTCCACTTT.

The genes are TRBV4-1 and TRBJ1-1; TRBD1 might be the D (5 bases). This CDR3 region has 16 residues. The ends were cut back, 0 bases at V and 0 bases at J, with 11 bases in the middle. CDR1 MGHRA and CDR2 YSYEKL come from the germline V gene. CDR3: CASSQDPGDVNTEAFF. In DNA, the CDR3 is TGCGCCAGCAGCCAAGACCCGGGGGATGTGAACACTGAAGCTTTCTTT.

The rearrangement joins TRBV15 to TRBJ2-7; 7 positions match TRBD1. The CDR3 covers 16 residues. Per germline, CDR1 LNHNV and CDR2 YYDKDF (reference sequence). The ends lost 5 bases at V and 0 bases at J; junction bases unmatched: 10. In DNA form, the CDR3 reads TGTGCCACCAGCGGCCTTAGGGGGCTGGGCTCCTACGAGCAGTACTTC. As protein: CATSGLRGLGSYEQYF.

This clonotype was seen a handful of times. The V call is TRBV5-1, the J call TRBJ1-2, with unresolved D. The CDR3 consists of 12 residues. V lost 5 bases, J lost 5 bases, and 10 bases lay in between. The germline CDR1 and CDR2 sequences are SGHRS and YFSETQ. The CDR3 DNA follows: TGCGCCAGCAGAGTGGGCAAATATGGCTACACCTTC. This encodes CASRVGKYGYTF.

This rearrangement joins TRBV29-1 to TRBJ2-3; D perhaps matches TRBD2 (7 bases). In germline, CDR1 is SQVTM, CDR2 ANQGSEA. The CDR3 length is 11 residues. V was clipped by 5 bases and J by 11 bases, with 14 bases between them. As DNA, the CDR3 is TGCAGCGTTACCATAGGGGGGGGGCAGTATTTT. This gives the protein CSVTIGGGQYF.

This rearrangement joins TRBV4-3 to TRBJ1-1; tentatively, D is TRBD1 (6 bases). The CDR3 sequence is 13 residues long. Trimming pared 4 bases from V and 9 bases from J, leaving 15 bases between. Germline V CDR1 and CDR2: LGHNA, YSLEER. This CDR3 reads CASSPPGGRKAFF. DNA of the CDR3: TGCGCCAGCAGCCCCCCGGGGGGCAGGAAAGCTTTCTTT.

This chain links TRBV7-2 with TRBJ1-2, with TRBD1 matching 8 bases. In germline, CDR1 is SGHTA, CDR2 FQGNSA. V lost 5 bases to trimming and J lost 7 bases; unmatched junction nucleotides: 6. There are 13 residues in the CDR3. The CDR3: CASSADRGFGYTF. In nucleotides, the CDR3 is TGTGCCAGCAGCGCTGACAGGGGTTTTGGCTACACCTTC. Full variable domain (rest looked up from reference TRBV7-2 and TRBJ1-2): GAGVSQSPSNKVTEKGKDVELRCDPISGHTALYWYRQSLGQGLEFLIYFQGNSAPDKSGLPSDRFSAERTGGSVSTLTIQRTQQEDSAVYLCASSADRGFGYTFGSGTRLTVV.

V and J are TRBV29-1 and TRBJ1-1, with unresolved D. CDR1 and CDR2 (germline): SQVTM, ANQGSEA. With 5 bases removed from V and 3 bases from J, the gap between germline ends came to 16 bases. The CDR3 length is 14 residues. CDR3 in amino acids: CSVREQLQDTEAFF. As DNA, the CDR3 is TGCAGCGTTCGTGAACAGCTCCAGGACACTGAAGCTTTCTTT.

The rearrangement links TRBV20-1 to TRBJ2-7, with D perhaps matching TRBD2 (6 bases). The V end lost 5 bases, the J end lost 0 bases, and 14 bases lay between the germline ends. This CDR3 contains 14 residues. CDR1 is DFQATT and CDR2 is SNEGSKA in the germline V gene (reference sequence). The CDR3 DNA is TGCAGTGCTGCTCGGGACTCAAGCTCCTACGAGCAGTACTTC. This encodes CSAARDSSSYEQYF.

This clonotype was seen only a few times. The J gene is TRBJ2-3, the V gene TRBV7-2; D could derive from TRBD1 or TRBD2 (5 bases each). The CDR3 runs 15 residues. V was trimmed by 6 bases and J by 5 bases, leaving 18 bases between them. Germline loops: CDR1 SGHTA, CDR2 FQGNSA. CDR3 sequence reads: CASSLGLAKGDTQYF. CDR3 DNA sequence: TGTGCCAGCAGTCTGGGGCTAGCCAAGGGAGATACGCAGTATTTT.

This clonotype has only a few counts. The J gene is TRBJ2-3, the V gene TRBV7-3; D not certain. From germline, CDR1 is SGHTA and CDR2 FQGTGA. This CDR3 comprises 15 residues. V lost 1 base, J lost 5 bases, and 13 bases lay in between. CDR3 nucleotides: TGTGCCAGCAGCTTAAGCCACCTTAGGGAAGATACGCAGTATTTT. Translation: CASSLSHLREDTQYF.

The CDR3 region is CASSPKTGGGKPQHF. The CDR3 DNA reads as TGTGCCAGCAGTCCTAAGACAGGGGGAGGAAAGCCCCAGCATTTT. The chain uses TRBV6-2 or TRBV6-3 and TRBJ1-5; 9 bases match TRBD1. With V trimmed by 5 bases and J by 8 bases, 10 bases remained unmatched. This CDR3 spans 15 amino acids. The V gene's germline CDR1 is MNHEY and CDR2 SVGEGT.

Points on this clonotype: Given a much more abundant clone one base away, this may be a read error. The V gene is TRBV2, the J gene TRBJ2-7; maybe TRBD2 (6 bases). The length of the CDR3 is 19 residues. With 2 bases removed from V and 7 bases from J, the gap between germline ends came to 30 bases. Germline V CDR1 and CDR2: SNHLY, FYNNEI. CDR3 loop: CASSELGDWRELFRNEQYF. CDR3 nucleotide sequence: TGTGCCAGCAGTGAACTGGGAGACTGGAGGGAATTGTTTCGCAATGAGCAGTACTTC.

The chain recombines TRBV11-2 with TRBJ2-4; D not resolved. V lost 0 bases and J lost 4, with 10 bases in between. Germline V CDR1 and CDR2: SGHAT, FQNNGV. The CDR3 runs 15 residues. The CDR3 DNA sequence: TGTGCCAGCAGCTTAGAAACTTTCCGAAAAAACATTCAGTACTTC. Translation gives CASSLETFRKNIQYF.

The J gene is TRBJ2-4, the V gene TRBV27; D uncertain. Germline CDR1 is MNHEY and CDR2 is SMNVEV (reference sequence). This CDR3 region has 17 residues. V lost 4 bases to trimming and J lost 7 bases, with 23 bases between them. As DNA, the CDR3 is TGTGCCAGCAGTTCAACGAGAAACCGGCCTAAGGCGAACATTCAGTACTTC. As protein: CASSSTRNRPKANIQYF.

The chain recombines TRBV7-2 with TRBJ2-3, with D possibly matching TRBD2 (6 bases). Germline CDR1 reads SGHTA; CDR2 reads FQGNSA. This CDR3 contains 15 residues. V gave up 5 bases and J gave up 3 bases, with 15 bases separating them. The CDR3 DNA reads TGTGCCAGCAGCGCACGCGGGACTCATACAGATACGCAGTATTTT. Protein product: CASSARGTHTDTQYF.

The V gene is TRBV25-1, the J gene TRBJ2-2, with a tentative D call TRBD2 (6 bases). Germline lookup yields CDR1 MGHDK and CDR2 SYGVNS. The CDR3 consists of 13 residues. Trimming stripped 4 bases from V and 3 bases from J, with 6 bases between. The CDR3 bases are TGTGCCAGCAGTGGACTAGACACCGGGGAGCTGTTTTTT. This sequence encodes CASSGLDTGELFF.

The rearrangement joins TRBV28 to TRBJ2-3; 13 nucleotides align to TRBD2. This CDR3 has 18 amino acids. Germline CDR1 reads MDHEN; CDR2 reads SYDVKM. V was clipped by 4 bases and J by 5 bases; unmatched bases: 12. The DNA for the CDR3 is TGTGCCAGCAGTTACAGGACTAGCGGGAGCTTATTTAGAGATACGCAGTATTTT. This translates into CASSYRTSGSLFRDTQYF.

CDR3 in amino acids: CSEAYRGAHNEQFF. The DNA of the CDR3 is TGCAGCGAGGCTTATCGGGGGGCCCACAATGAGCAGTTCTTC. The chain combines TRBV29-1 with TRBJ2-1, with D tentatively TRBD2 (7 bases). V dropped 7 bases and J dropped 5 bases, with 18 bases sitting between them. This CDR3 spans 14 amino acids. Germline V gene sequence: CDR1 SQVTM, CDR2 ANQGSEA.

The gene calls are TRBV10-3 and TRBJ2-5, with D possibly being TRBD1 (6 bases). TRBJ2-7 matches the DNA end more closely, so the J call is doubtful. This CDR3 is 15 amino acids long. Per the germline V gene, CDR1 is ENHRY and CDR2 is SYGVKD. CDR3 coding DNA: TGTGCCATCAGTGAGTTGGGGCAGGGGACGGGCGAGCAGTACTTC. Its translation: CAISELGQGTGEQYF.

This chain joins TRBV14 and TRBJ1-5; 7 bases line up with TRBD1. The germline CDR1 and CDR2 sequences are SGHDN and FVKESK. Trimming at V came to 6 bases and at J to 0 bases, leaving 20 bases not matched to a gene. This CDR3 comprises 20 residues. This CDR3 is CASRRRDSHMPHFSNQPQHF. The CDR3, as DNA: TGTGCCAGCAGACGCCGGGACAGCCACATGCCCCACTTTAGCAATCAGCCCCAGCATTTT.

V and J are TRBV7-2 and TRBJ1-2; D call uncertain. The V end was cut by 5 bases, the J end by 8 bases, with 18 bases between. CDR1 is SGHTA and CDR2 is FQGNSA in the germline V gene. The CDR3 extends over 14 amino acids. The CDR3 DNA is TGTGCCAGCAGCGTAGGGTCGATGCTGGGGGGCTACACCTTC. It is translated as CASSVGSMLGGYTF. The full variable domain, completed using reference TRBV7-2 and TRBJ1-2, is GAGVSQSPSNKVTEKGKDVELRCDPISGHTALYWYRQSLGQGLEFLIYFQGNSAPDKSGLPSDRFSAERTGGSVSTLTIQRTQQEDSAVYLCASSVGSMLGGYTFGSGTRLTVV.

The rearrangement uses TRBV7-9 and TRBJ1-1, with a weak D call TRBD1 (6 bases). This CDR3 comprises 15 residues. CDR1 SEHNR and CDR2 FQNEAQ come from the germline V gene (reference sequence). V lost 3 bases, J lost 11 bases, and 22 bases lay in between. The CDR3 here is CASSLHQGPSLLAFF. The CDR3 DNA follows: TGTGCCAGCAGCTTGCATCAGGGGCCGTCACTTCTGGCTTTCTTT.